Sequencing of this T cell receptor beta chain was carried out in a study of STAT5B mutations in CD4+ large granular lymphocyte leukemia. Findings and caveats of the study: Approximately 25% of private leukemic clonotypes occurred rarely in other patients' non-leukemic repertoires. 8/27 top patient clones versus 2/35 control clones were TRBV06-family. CD4-sorted patient repertoires seemed more clonal than healthy CD4+ repertoires.

Sequencing used immunoSEQ multiplex PCR; TCRdb keeps in-frame clones, though not all of them. The sample includes about 38,000 clones, about 80% of them seen just once. A few counts support this clone. Its antigen is unidentified. This CDR3 is built from 15 residues. The V gene lost 2 bases and the J gene lost 9 bases, with 20 bases spanning the gap. The germline V gene encodes CDR1 KGHSH and CDR2 LQKENI. This chain links TRBV18 with TRBJ2-7, with D tentatively TRBD2 (6 bases). The sequencing sample was made of CD4+ T cells from blood buffy coats. This receptor was identified in a human donor in good health. DNA of the CDR3: TGTGCCAGCTCACCAGCTGGAGGGGCGGCGGCGTTGCAGTACTTC. Residues: CASSPAGGAAALQYF.